This TCR beta chain was identified during a study of neoadjuvant nivolumab and ipilimumab in lung cancer. Study summary: Nivolumab 3 mg/kg was given days 1, 15 and 29, plus ipilimumab 1 mg/kg day 1 in combination. General study points: TCR richness and clonality were higher in tumors than adjacent uninvolved lung.

With V trimmed by 5 bases and J by 4 bases, 7 bases remained unmatched. The CDR3 covers 14 residues. Looked up from germline, CDR1 is LNHDA and CDR2 is SQIVND (reference sequence). Profiled with immunoSEQ multiplex PCR; TCRdb holds only in-frame clones, not every one. The sample yields about 38,000 clones, 85% to 90% seen once. Only a few counts were recorded for this clone. Antigen: not known. Sequenced material: peripheral blood, taken before neoadjuvant nivolumab, alone or with ipilimumab. This TCR was sampled from an adult with non-small cell lung cancer. This rearrangement joins TRBV19 to TRBJ2-7, with 8 bases fitting TRBD2. CDR3 nucleotides: TGTGCCAGTAGTCTAGCGGGCCTAGGGTACGAGCAGTACTTC. This codes for CASSLAGLGYEQYF. The entire variable domain, with the rest obtained from reference TRBV19 and TRBJ2-7, is as follows: DGGITQSPKYLFRKEGQNVTLSCEQNLNHDAMYWYRQDPGQGLRLIYYSQIVNDFQKGDIAEGYSVSREKKESFPLTVTSAQKNPTAFYLCASSLAGLGYEQYFGPGTRLTVT.